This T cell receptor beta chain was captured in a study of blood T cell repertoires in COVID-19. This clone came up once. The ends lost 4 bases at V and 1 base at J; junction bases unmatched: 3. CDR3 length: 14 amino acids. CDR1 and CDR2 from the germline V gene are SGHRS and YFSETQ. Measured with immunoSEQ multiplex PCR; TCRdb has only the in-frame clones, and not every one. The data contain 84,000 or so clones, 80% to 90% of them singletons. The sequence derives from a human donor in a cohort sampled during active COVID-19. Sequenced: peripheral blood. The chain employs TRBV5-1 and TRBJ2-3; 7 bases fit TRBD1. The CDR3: CASSHTGGTDTQYF. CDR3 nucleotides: TGCGCCAGCAGCCATACAGGGGGCACAGATACGCAGTATTTT.